This TCR beta chain was identified in a study of chemoradiotherapy in HPV16-positive cancers. Across the study: Candidate HPV-specific clones and shared TCR motifs came from two HPV16-positive patients.

For this clone: Its antigen is not known.

Repertoires were generated with immunoSEQ multiplex PCR, while TCRdb's copy carries only in-frame clones and drops some. This table holds some 8,600 clones, around 90% found once. CDR1 WNHNN and CDR2 SYGVQD come from the germline V gene (reference sequence). The CDR3 has 13 residues. The V gene lost 3 bases and the J gene lost 6 bases, with 10 bases spanning the gap. Findings and limits, study-wide: In HPV16-positive patients, HPV-responsive T-cell expansion tracked better recurrence-free survival. Candidate HPV-specific clones and E7-related TCR motifs grew in tumor during treatment.

This receptor was taken from a human donor with HPV-associated anogenital cancer. Sequencing used blood, obtained from a patient who underwent chemoradiotherapy. The chain combines TRBV10-1 with TRBJ2-3; D unresolved. The CDR3 region is CASSEVSPDTQYF. The CDR3 DNA reads TGCGCCAGCAGTGAAGTCTCTCCGGATACGCAGTATTTT.